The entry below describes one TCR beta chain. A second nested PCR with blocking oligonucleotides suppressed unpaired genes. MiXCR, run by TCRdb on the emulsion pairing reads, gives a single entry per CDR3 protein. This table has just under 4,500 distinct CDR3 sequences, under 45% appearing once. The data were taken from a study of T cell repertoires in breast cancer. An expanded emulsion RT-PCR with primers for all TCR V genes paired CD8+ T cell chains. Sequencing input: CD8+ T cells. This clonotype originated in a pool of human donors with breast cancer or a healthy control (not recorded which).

CDR3 in DNA: TGCAGTGCTAGAGATTACAGTCAGGGCGGCAATCAGCCCCAGCATTTT. As protein: CSARDYSQGGNQPQHF. This chain links TRBV20-1 with TRBJ1-5; possibly TRBD1 for D (5 bases). Germline V gives CDR1 DFQATT, CDR2 SNEGSKA (reference sequence). CDR3 size: 16 residues. Trimming left V 0 bases short and J 2 bases short, with 14 bases between.